This TCR beta chain was sequenced in a study of T-cell memory formation after mild COVID-19. Study overall: TCR clusters mostly belonged to single donors. Notes on the study in general: Day 15 to 85 contractors were CD4/CD8 balanced; later expanders leaned CD4+. Most CD4+ clones that shrank were in CM and EM, while CD8+ ones turned up in EMRA.

About this clonotype itself: Its antigen is unidentified.

cDNA libraries for TCR alpha and TCR beta, carrying sample barcodes and UMIs, came from 5'RACE with constant-segment primers. TCRdb fed the 5' RACE reads into MiXCR, producing one record per CDR3 protein. The data contain more than 450,000 distinct CDR3 sequences, roughly 18% of them singletons. J gave up 3 bases and V 5 bases, and 9 bases lay outside the gene matches. Germline V gene lookup returns CDR1 MNHEY and CDR2 SMNVEV (reference sequence). CDR3 size: 15 residues. The source of this sequence is an adult woman who had mild COVID-19 (a few samples of this study predate the infection). Cell type and time point are not known. The chain joins TRBV27 to TRBJ2-7, with 8 bases fitting TRBD1. Sequenced input: PBMCs or a T cell subset sorted from them (not recorded which). The CDR3 loop is CASSQRQGNFYEQYF. The CDR3 DNA is TGTGCCAGCAGTCAGCGACAGGGGAACTTCTACGAGCAGTACTTC.